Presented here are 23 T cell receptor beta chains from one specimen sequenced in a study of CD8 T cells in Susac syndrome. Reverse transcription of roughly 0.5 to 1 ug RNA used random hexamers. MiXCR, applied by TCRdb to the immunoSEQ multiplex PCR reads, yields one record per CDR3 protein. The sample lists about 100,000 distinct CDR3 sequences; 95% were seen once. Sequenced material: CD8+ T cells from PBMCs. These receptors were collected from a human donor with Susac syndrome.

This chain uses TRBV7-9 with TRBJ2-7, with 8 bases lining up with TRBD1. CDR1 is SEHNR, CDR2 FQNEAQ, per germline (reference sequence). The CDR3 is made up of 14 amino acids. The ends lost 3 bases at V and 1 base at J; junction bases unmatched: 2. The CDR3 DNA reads TGTGCCAGCAGCTTGACAGGGGTATCCTACGAGCAGTACTTC. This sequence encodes CASSLTGVSYEQYF.

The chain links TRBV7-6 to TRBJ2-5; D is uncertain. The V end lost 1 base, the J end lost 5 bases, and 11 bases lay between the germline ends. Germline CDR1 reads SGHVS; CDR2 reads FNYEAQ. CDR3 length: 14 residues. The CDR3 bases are TGTGCCAGCAGCTTAGGGTCCCCTAGGGAGACCCAGTACTTC. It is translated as CASSLGSPRETQYF.

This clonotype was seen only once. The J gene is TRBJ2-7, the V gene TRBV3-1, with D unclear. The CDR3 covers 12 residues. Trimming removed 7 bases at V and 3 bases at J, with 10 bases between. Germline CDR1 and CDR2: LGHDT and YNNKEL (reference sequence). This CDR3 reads CASKTEGYEQYF. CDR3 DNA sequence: TGTGCCAGCAAGACCGAAGGCTACGAGCAGTACTTC.

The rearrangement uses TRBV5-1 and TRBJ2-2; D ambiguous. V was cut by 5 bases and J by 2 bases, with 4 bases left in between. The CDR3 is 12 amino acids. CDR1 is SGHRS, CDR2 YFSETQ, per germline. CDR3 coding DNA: TGCGCCAGCAGGGACAACACCGGGGAGCTGTTTTTT. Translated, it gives CASRDNTGELFF.

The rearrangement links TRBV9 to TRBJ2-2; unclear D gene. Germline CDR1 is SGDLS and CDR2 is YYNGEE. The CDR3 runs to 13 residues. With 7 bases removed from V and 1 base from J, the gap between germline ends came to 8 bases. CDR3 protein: CASQQLNTGELFF. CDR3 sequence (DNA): TGTGCCAGCCAACAGCTGAACACCGGGGAGCTGTTTTTT.

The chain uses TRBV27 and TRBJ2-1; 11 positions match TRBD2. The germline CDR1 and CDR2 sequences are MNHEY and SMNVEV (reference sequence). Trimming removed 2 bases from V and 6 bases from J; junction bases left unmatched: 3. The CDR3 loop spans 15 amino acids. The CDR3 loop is CASSLRLAGTNEQFF. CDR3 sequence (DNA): TGTGCCAGCAGTTTAAGACTAGCGGGGACCAATGAGCAGTTCTTC.

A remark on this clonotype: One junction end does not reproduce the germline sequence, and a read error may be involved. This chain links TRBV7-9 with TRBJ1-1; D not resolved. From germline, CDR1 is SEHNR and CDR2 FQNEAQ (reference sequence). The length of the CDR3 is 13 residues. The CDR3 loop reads CASSLASDAEAFF. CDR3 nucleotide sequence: TGCGCCAGCAGCTTAGCATCAGATGCTGAAGCTTTCTTT.

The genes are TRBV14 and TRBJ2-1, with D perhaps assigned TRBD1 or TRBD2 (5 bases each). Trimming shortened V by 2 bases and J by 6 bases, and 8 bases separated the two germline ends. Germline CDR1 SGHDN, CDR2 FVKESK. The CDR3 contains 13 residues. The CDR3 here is CASSQLGTNEQFF. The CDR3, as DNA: TGTGCCAGCAGCCAATTAGGGACCAATGAGCAGTTCTTC. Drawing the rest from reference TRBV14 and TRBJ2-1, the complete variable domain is EAGVTQFPSHSVIEKGQTVTLRCDPISGHDNLYWYRRVMGKEIKFLLHFVKESKQDESGMPNNRFLAERTGGTYSTLKVQPAELEDSGVYFCASSQLGTNEQFFGPGTRLTVL.

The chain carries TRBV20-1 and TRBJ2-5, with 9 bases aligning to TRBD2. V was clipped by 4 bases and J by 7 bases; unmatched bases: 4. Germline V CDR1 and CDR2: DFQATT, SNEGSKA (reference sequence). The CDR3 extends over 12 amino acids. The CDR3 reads CSAIAGAGTQYF. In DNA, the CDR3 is TGCAGTGCTATAGCGGGAGCAGGGACCCAGTACTTC.

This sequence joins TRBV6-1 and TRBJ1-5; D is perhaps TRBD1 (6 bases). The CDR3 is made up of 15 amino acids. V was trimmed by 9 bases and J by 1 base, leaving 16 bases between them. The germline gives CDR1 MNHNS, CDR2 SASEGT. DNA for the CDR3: TGTGCCAGTAGCCTTTCAAGGGGGAGCAATCAGCCCCAGCATTTT. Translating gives CASSLSRGSNQPQHF.

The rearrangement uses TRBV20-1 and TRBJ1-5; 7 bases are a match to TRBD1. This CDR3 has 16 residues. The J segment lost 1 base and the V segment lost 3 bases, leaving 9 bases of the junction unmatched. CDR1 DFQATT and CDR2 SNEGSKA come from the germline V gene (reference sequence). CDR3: CSASPRTGSSNQPQHF. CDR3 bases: TGCAGTGCTAGTCCCCGGACAGGATCGAGCAATCAGCCCCAGCATTTT.

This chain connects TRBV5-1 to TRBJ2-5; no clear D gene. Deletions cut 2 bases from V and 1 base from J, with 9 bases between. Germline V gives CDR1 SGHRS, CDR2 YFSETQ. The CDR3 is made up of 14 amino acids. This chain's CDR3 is CASSFGQRQETQYF. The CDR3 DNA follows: TGCGCCAGCAGCTTCGGGCAGCGCCAAGAGACCCAGTACTTC.

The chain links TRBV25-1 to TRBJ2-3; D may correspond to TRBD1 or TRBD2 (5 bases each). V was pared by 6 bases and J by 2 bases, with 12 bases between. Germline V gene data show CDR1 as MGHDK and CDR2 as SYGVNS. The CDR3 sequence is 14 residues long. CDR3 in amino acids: CASSSTGTTDTQYF. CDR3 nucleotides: TGTGCCAGCAGCTCCACCGGGACCACAGATACGCAGTATTTT. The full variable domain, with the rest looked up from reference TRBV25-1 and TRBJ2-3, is EADIYQTPRYLVIGTGKKITLECSQTMGHDKMYWYQQDPGMELHLIHYSYGVNSTEKGDLSSESTVSRIRTEHFPLTLESARPSHTSQYLCASSSTGTTDTQYFGPGTRLTVL.

The CDR3 loop is CASSSPAVEKLFF. CDR3 DNA sequence: TGTGCCAGCAGTTCCCCCGCTGTTGAAAAACTGTTTTTT. The V gene is TRBV28, the J gene TRBJ1-4; no clear D. This CDR3 comprises 13 residues. Trimming left V 4 bases short and J 7 bases short, with 10 bases between. In germline, CDR1 is MDHEN, CDR2 SYDVKM.

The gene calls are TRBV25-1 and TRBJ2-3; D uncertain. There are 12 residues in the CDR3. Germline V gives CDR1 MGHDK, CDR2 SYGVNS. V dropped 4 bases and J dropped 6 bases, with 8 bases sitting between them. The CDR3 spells CASSAAGDTQYF. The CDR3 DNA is TGTGCCAGCAGTGCCGCTGGGGATACGCAGTATTTT.

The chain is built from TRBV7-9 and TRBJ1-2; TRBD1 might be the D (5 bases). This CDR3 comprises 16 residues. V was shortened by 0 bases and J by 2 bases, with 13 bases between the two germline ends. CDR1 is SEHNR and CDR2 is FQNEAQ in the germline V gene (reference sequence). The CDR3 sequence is CASSLARDFENYGYTF. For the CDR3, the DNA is TGTGCCAGCAGCTTAGCCCGGGACTTCGAGAACTATGGCTACACCTTC.

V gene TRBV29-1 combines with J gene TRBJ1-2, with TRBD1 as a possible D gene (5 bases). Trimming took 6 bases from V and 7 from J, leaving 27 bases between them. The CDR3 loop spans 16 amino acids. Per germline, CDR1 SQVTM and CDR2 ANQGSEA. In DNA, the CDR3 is TGCAGCGTACCCTCACCGAGTGGGGGGTCCTCAGGTGGCTACACCTTC. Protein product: CSVPSPSGGSSGGYTF.

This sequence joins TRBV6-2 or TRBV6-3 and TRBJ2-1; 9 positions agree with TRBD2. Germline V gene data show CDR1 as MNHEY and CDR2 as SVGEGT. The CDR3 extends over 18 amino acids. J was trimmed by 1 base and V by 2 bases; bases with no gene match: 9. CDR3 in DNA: TGTGCCAGCAGTTACGGAGCGGGAGGACGTGTTTCCTACAATGAGCAGTTCTTC. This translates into CASSYGAGGRVSYNEQFF.

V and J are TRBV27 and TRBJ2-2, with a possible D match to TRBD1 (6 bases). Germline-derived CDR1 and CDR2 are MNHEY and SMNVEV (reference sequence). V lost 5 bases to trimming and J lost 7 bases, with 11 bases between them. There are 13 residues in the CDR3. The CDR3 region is CASSMTGNGELFF. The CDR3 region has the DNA TGTGCCAGCAGTATGACAGGAAACGGGGAGCTGTTTTTT.

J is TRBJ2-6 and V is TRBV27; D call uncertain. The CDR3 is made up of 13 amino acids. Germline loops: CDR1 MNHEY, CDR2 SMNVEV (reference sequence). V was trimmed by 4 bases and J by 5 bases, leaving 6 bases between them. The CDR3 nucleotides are TGTGCCAGCAGTTCTCACTGGGCCAACGTCCTGACTTTC. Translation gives CASSSHWANVLTF.

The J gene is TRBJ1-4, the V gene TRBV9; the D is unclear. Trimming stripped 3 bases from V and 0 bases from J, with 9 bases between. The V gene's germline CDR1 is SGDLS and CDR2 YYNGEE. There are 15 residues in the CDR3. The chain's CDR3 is CASSAFLSTNEKLFF. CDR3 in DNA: TGTGCCAGCAGCGCCTTCCTATCAACTAATGAAAAACTGTTTTTT.

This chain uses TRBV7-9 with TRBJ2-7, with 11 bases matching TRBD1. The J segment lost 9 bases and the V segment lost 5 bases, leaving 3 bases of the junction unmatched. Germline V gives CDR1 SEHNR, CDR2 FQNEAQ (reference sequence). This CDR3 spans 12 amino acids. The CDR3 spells CASSPDRGRQYF. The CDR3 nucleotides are TGTGCCAGCAGCCCGGACAGGGGGCGGCAGTACTTC.

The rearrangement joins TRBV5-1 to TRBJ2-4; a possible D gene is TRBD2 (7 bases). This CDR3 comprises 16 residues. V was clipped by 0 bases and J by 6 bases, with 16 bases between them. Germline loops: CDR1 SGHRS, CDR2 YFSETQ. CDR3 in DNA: TGCGCCAGCAGCTTGGACCGTACGGGGGGCCGAAACATTCAGTACTTC. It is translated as CASSLDRTGGRNIQYF.